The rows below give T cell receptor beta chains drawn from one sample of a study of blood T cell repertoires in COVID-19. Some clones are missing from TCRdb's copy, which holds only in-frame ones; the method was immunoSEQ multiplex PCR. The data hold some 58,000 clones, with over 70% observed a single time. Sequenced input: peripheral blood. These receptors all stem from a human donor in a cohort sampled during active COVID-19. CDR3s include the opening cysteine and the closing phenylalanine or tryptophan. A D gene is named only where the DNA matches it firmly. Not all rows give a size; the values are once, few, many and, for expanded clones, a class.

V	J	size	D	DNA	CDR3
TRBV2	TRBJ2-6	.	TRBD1	TGTTCGGTGTCCGGACAGGGGCTTCCTGGGGCCAACGTCCTGACTTTC	CSVSGQGLPGANVLTF
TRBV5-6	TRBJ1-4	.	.	TGTGCCAGCAGCCCAAGGGGGTCCGAAAAACTGTTTTTT	CASSPRGSEKLFF
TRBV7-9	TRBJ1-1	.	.	TGTGCCAGCAGCCCGGGGGTGGCGGTTCCAGCTTTCTTT	CASSPGVAVPAFF
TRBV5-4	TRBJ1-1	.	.	TGTGCCAGCAGCTTTCGGCAGGGGAAGAGCACTGAAGCTTTCTTT	CASSFRQGKSTEAFF
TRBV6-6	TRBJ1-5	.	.	TGTGCCAGCAGCGCCATGGTCAGGAGGGACAATCAGCCCCAGCATTTT	CASSAMVRRDNQPQHF
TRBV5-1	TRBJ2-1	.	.	TGCGCCAGCAGCTTGGGTCTACAGAACAATGAGCAGTTCTTC	CASSLGLQNNEQFF
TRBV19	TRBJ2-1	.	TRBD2	TGTGCCAGTAGTAACCTACTAGCGGGAGTTAGCAATGAGCAGTTCTTC	CASSNLLAGVSNEQFF
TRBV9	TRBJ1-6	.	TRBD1	TGTGCCAGCAGCGCCGGGACAGGGGGCGGTCATTCACCCCTCCACTTT	CASSAGTGGGHSPLHF
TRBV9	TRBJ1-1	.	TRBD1	TGTGCCAGCAGCGTGGGACAGCAGAACACTGAAGCTTTCTTT	CASSVGQQNTEAFF
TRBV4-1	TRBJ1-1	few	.	TGCGCCAGCAGCCCGACAGAGTTGAACACTGAAGCTTTCTTT	CASSPTELNTEAFF
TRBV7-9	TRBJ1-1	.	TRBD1	TGTGCCAGCAGCCTCCCCGCTAGGACAGGGGGGCTGAACACTGAAGCTTTCTTT	CASSLPARTGGLNTEAFF
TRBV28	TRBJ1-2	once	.	TGTGCCAGCAGTCCCGCCTCCGTGGTGGGGGGATCAAACTATGGCTACACCTTC	CASSPASVVGGSNYGYTF
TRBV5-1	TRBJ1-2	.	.	TGCGCCAGCAGCTTGTCGCAGACTAACTATGGCTACACCTTC	CASSLSQTNYGYTF
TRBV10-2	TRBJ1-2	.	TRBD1	TGCGCCAGCAGGGTCGGGACAGGGGGGGGAGGCTACACCTTC	CASRVGTGGGGYTF
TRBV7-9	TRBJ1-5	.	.	TGTGCCAGCAGCTTAGGGGGCTATAGCAATCAGCCCCAGCATTTT	CASSLGGYSNQPQHF
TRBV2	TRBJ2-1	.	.	TGTGCCAGCAACGGAGTCCCCCCGGCCAATGAGCAGTTCTTC	CASNGVPPANEQFF
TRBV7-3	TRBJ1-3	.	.	TGTGCCAGCAGCTTAGGACCGGGGGGAGGAAACACCATATATTTT	CASSLGPGGGNTIYF
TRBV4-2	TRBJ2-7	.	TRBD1	TGTGCCAGCAGCCAACAGGTGGGGGGGACAGGGCCCTACGAGCAGTACTTC	CASSQQVGGTGPYEQYF
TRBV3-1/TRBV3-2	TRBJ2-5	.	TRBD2	TGTGCCAGCAGCCAAGAGGGTCCGAGCGGGGGGGCAGAGACCCAGTACTTC	CASSQEGPSGGAETQYF
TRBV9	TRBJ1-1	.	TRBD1	TGTGCCAGCACTATCGATACAGGGGGTAGTACTGAAGCTTTCTTT	CASTIDTGGSTEAFF
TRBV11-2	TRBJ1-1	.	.	TGTGCCAGCAGCTTCGGGGGTCTGAACACTGAAGCTTTCTTT	CASSFGGLNTEAFF
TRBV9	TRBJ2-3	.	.	TGTGCCAGCAGCGTACACGGGAGCGGACGAGATACGCAGTATTTT	CASSVHGSGRDTQYF
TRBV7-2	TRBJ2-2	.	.	TGTGCCAGCAGCTTAGCGACATCCGGGGAGCTGTTTTTT	CASSLATSGELFF
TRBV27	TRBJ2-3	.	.	TGTGCCAGCCGTCCCGGCGGAGATACGCAGTATTTT	CASRPGGDTQYF
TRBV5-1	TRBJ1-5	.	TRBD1	TGCGCCAGCAGCGAGGGGACAGGTGGACAGCCCCAGCATTTT	CASSEGTGGQPQHF
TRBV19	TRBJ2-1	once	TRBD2	TGTGCCAGTAGTGACGGGACTAGCGGGGGGTACTACAATGAGCAGTTCTTC	CASSDGTSGGYYNEQFF
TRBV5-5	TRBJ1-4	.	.	TGTGCCAGCAGCTTGGGCGGGGTTGGCAGTCCTAATGAAAAACTGTTTTTT	CASSLGGVGSPNEKLFF
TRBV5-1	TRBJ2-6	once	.	TGCGCCAGCAAGGGGGGGGCCGTCTCTGGGGCCAACGTCCTGACTTTC	CASKGGAVSGANVLTF
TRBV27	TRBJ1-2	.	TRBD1	TGTGCCAGCAGTTCGACAGGGAACTTAAACTATGGCTACACCTTC	CASSSTGNLNYGYTF
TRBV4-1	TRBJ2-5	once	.	TGCGCCAGCAGCCAAGCTCCGGGGGTAGAGACCCAGTACTTC	CASSQAPGVETQYF
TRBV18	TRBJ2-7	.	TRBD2	TGTGCCAGCTCACCACAGGGGACGGGGGGTGAGGACGAGCAGTACTTC	CASSPQGTGGEDEQYF
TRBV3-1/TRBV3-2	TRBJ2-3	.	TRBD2	TGTGCCAGCAGCCAAAGAAAGCGGGGGGTCACAGATACGCAGTATTTT	CASSQRKRGVTDTQYF
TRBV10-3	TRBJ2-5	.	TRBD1	TGTGCCATCAGTGGTGACAGGGGGGCAGAGACCCAGTACTTC	CAISGDRGAETQYF
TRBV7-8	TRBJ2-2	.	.	TGTGCCAGCCCCAGCGGATCGGAGAACACCGGGGAGCTGTTTTTT	CASPSGSENTGELFF
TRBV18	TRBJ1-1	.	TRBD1	TGTGCCAGCTCGCAGGGGGCGCAGGGGAACACTGAAGCTTTCTTT	CASSQGAQGNTEAFF
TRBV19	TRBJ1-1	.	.	TGTGCCAGTATAGGAGGGAGGAGATCGAACACTGAAGCTTTCTTT	CASIGGRRSNTEAFF
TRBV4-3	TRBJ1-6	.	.	TGCGCCAGCAGCCAAGATTGGGGAGGAGATTCACCCCTCCACTTT	CASSQDWGGDSPLHF
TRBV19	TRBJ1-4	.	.	TGTGCCAGTAGAGGAGGGCAAACTAATGAAAAACTGTTTTTT	CASRGGQTNEKLFF
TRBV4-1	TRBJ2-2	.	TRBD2	TGCGCCAGCAGCCTTAGCGGGAGGGCCACCGGGGAGCTGTTTTTT	CASSLSGRATGELFF
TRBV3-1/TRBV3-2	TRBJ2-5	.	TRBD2	TGTGCCAGCAGCCACCTGGGCGGGGGGGCGAGGGAGACCCAGTACTTC	CASSHLGGGARETQYF
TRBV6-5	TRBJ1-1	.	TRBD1	TGTGCCATCGGGACAGGGATGAACACTGAAGCTTTCTTT	CAIGTGMNTEAFF
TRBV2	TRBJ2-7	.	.	TGTGCCAGCAATGACAGAAACTACGAGCAGTACTTC	CASNDRNYEQYF
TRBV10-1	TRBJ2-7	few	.	TGCGCCAGCAGTGAGTCCACATCAAGCTCCTACGAGCAGTACTTC	CASSESTSSSYEQYF
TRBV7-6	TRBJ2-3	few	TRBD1	TGTGCCAGCAGCCAGCAGGGGGCCGCAGATACGCAGTATTTT	CASSQQGAADTQYF
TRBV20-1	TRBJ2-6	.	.	TGCAGTGCTAGAGGGACTTCAGGGACATCCTTC	CSARGTSGTSF
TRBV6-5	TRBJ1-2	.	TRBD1	TGTGCCAGCAGATCCACAGGGGGTAGTTACTATGGCTACACCTTC	CASRSTGGSYYGYTF
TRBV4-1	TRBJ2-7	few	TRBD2	TGCGCCAGCAGTGATCTTCTAGCGGGAGTCGGCGAGCAGTACTTC	CASSDLLAGVGEQYF
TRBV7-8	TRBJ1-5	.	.	TGTGCCAGCAGCATCAAGGGGAATCAGCCCCAGCATTTT	CASSIKGNQPQHF
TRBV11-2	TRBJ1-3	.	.	TGTGCCAGCAGCCCACGCTACAACACCATATATTTT	CASSPRYNTIYF
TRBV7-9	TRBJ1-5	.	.	TGTGCCAGCAGCTTTACAGGGTCGGGCAATCAGCCCCAGCATTTT	CASSFTGSGNQPQHF
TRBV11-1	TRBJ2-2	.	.	TGTGCCAGCAGCTTGGGGCTGGGCGGGGAGCTGTTTTTT	CASSLGLGGELFF
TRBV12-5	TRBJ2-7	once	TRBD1	TGTGCTAGTGGACAGGGGGCGCGATACGAGCAGTACTTC	CASGQGARYEQYF
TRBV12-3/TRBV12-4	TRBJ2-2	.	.	TGTGCCAGCAATTCTCGTAGGAGCGGGGAGCTGTTTTTT	CASNSRRSGELFF
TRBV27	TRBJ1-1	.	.	TGTGCCAGCAGTCCCCCGGGGGGAGAAGCTTTCTTT	CASSPPGGEAFF
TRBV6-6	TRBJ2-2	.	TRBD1	TGTGCCAGCAGTCCGACTCTTCATGGGACAGGGCGAACCGGGGAGCTGTTTTTT	CASSPTLHGTGRTGELFF
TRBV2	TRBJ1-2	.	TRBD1	TGTGCCAGCAGACCTACCGGGACAGGGGGAAACTATGGCTACACCTTC	CASRPTGTGGNYGYTF
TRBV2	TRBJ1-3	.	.	TGTGCCAGCAGTGGGTCGGGTCTCTCTGGAAACACCATATATTTT	CASSGSGLSGNTIYF
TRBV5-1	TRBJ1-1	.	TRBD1	TGCGCCAGCAGCTTGGACAGGGGGGCTACTGAAGCTTTCTTT	CASSLDRGATEAFF
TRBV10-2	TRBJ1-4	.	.	TGCGCCAGCAGTGAGAGCTCCCTTAATGAAAAACTGTTTTTT	CASSESSLNEKLFF
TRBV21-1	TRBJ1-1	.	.	TGTGCCAGCAGCCTAGGAGGGACAGGGGGCACTGAAGCTTTCTTT	CASSLGGTGGTEAFF